This note documents a single T cell receptor beta chain sequence. V lost 1 base, J lost 5 bases, and 5 bases stayed unmatched. Per germline, CDR1 SGHVS and CDR2 FQNEAQ. The CDR3 spans 16 residues. This entry belongs to a study of cytomegalovirus exposure and HLA in healthy donors. The PCR used 60 Vbeta and 13 Jbeta primers. The table came from immunoSEQ multiplex PCR; TCRdb's copy has only in-frame clones and leaves some out. The repertoire holds around 150,000 clones, with around four fifths as singletons. The material sequenced was PBMCs. The chain carries TRBV7-8 and TRBJ2-4, with 10 bases fitting TRBD2. The sequence was obtained from a woman between 50 and 59 years old in good health and CMV-seropositive. The CDR3 bases are TGTGCCAGCAGCTTAGGGCTAGCGGGGGTGCAAAACATTCAGTACTTC. It encodes CASSLGLAGVQNIQYF.